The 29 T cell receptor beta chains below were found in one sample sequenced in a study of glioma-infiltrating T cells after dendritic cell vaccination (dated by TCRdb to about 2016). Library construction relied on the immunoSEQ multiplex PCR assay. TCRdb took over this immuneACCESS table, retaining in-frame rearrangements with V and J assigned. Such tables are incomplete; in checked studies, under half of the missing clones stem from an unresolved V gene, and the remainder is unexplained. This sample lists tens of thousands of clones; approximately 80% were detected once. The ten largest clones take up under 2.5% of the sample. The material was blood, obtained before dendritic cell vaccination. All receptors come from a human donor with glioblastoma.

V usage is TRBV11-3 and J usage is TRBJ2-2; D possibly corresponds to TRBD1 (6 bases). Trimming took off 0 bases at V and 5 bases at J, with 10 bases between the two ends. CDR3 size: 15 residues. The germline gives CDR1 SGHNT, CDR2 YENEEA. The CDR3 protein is CASSLDWQGTGELFF. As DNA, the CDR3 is TGTGCCAGCAGCTTAGATTGGCAGGGGACCGGGGAGCTGTTTTTT.

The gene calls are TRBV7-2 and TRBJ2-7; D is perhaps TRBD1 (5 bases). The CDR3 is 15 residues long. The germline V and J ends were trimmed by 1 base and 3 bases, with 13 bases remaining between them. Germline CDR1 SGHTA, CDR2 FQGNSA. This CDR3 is CASSLVRQGDYEQYF. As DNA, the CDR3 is TGTGCCAGCAGCTTAGTTCGTCAGGGTGACTACGAGCAGTACTTC.

CDR3 region: CASSGQSRRSGPTQGGYTF. DNA of the CDR3: TGTGCCAGCAGTGGACAAAGCCGCAGGTCGGGGCCCACCCAGGGGGGCTACACCTTC. The chain has TRBV6-1 and TRBJ1-2; D perhaps matches TRBD1 (6 bases). The V and J ends lost 4 bases and 8 bases respectively, with 32 bases between them. The CDR3 is 19 residues long. Germline V gene lookup returns CDR1 MNHNS and CDR2 SASEGT.

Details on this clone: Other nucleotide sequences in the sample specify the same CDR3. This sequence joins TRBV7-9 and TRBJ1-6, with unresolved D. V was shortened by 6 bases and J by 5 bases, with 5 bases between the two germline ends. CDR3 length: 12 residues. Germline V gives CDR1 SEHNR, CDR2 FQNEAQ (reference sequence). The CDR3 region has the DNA TGTGCCAGCAGTTTTAATAATTCACCCCTCCACTTT. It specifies CASSFNNSPLHF.

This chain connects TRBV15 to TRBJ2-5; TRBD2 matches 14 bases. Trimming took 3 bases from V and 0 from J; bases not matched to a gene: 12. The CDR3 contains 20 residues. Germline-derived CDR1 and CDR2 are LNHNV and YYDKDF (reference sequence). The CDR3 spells CATSRGLPGLAGANQETQYF. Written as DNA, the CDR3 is TGTGCCACCAGCAGGGGACTCCCGGGACTAGCGGGGGCGAACCAAGAGACCCAGTACTTC.

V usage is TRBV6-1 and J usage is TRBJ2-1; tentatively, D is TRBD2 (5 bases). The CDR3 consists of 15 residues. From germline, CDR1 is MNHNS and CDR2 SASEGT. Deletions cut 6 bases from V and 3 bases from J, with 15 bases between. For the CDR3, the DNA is TGTGCCAGCAGCTCCTTAATCCGGGGCTACAATGAGCAGTTCTTC. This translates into CASSSLIRGYNEQFF.

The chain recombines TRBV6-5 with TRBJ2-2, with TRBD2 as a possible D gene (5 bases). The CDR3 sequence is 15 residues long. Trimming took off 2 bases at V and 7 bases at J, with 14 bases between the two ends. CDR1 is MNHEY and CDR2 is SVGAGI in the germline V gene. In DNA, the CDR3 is TGTGCCAGCAGTTACCAAAGTAGCGTTGGCGGGGAGCTGTTTTTT. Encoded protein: CASSYQSSVGGELFF.

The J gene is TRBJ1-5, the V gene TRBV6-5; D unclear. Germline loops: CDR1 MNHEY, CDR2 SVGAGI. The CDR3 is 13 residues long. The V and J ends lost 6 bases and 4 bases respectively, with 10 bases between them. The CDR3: CASSLGPNQPQHF. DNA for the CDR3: TGTGCCAGCAGCCTGGGCCCTAATCAGCCCCAGCATTTT.

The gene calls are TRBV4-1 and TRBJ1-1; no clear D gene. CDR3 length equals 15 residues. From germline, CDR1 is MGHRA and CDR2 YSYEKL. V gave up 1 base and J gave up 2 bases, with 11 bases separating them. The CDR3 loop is CASSQANRINTEAFF. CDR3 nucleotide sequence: TGCGCCAGCAGCCAAGCCAACAGAATTAACACTGAAGCTTTCTTT.

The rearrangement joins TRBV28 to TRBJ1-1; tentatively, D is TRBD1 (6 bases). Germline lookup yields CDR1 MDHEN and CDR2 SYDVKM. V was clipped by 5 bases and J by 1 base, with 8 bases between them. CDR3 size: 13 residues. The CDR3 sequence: CASSRTANTEAFF. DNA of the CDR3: TGTGCCAGCAGTCGGACAGCGAACACTGAAGCTTTCTTT.

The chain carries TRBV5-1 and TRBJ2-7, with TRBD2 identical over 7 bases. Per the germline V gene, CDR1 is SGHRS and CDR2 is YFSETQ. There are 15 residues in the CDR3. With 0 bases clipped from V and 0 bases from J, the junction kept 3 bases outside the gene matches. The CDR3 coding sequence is TGCGCCAGCAGCTTGGTTAGCGGGCCCTCCTACGAGCAGTACTTC. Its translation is CASSLVSGPSYEQYF. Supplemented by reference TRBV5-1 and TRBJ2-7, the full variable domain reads KAGVTQTPRYLIKTRGQQVTLSCSPISGHRSVSWYQQTPGQGLQFLFEYFSETQRNKGNFPGRFSGRQFSNSRSEMNVSTLELGDSALYLCASSLVSGPSYEQYFGPGTRLTVT.

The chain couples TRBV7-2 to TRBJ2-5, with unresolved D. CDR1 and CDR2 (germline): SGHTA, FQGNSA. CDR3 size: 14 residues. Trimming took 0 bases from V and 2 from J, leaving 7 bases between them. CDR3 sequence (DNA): TGTGCCAGCAGCTTAGCCCCCGCGCAAGAGACCCAGTACTTC. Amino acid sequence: CASSLAPAQETQYF.

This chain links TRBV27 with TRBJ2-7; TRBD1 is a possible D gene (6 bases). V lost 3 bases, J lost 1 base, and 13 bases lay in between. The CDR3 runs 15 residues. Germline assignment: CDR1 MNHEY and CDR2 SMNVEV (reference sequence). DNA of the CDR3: TGTGCCAGCAGTTTTTCCAGGGGCGCTTCCTACGAGCAGTACTTC. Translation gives CASSFSRGASYEQYF.

The CDR3 reads CASSYDGGGEQYV. The CDR3 bases are TGTGCCAGCAGCTACGATGGGGGAGGCGAGCAGTACGTC. J is TRBJ2-7 and V is TRBV7-2, with D possibly matching TRBD2 (6 bases). Trimming removed 4 bases at V and 6 bases at J, with 13 bases between. Per the germline V gene, CDR1 is SGHTA and CDR2 is FQGNSA. The CDR3 length is 13 residues.

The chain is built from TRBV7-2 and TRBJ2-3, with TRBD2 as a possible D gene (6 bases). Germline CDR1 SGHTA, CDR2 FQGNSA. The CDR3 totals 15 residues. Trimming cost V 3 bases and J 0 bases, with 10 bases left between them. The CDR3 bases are TGTGCCAGCAGCTTCGGGGGATCTAGCACAGATACGCAGTATTTT. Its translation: CASSFGGSSTDTQYF.

For the CDR3, the DNA is TGCGCCAGCACCCAAGGCCTCGGGGACACTGAAGCTTTCTTT. Translation gives CASTQGLGDTEAFF. J is TRBJ1-1 and V is TRBV5-1, with D hard to call. Trimming took off 6 bases at V and 3 bases at J, with 15 bases between the two ends. The CDR3 runs to 14 residues. In germline, CDR1 is SGHRS, CDR2 YFSETQ.

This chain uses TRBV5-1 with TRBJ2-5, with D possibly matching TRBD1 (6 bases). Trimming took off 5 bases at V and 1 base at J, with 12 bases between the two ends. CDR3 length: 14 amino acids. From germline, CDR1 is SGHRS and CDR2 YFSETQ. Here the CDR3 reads CASRRLRGQETQYF. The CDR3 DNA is TGCGCCAGCAGGCGGCTCAGGGGCCAAGAGACCCAGTACTTC.

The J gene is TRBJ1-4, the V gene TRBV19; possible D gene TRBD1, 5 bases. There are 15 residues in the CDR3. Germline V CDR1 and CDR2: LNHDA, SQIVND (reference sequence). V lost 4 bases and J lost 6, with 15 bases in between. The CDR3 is CASSKGVGLDEKLFF. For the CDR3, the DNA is TGTGCCAGTAGTAAAGGGGTGGGGTTGGATGAAAAACTGTTTTTT.

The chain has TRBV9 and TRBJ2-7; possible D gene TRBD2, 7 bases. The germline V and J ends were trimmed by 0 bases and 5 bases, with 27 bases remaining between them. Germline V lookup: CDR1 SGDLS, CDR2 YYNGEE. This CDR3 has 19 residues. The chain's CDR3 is CASSVGLRGGTLGSDEQYF. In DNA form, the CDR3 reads TGTGCCAGCAGCGTAGGTCTTAGGGGGGGGACCCTCGGATCAGACGAGCAGTACTTC. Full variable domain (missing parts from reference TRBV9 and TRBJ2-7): DSGVTQTPKHLITATGQRVTLRCSPRSGDLSVYWYQQSLDQGLQFLIQYYNGEERAKGNILERFSAQQFPDLHSELNLSSLELGDSALYFCASSVGLRGGTLGSDEQYFGPGTRLTVT.

This chain's CDR3 is CASSPRALAGGPYSGELFF. The CDR3 coding sequence is TGTGCCAGCTCACCACGGGCGCTAGCGGGGGGCCCTTACTCCGGGGAGCTGTTTTTT. The chain couples TRBV18 to TRBJ2-2, with 11 nucleotides matching TRBD2. Trimming cost V 1 base and J 6 bases; bases outside gene matches: 13. The CDR3 runs to 19 residues. CDR1 is KGHSH, CDR2 LQKENI, per germline. The full variable domain, rest sourced from reference TRBV18 and TRBJ2-2, is NAGVMQNPRHLVRRRGQEARLRCSPMKGHSHVYWYRQLPEEGLKFMVYLQKENIIDESGMPKERFSAEFPKEGPSILRIQQVVRGDSAAYFCASSPRALAGGPYSGELFFGEGSRLTVL.

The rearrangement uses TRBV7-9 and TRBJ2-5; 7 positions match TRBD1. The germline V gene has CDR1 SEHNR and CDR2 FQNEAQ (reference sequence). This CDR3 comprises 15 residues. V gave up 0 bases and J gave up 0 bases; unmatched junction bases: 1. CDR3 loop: CASSLAGQYQETQYF. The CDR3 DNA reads TGTGCCAGCAGCTTAGCGGGACAGTACCAAGAGACCCAGTACTTC.

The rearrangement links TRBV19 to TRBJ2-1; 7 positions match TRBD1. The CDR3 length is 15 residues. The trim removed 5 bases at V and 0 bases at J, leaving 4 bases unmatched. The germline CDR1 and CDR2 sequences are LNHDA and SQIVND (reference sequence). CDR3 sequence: CASSLRDSSYNEQFF. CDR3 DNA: TGTGCCAGTAGTCTTCGGGACAGCTCCTACAATGAGCAGTTCTTC.

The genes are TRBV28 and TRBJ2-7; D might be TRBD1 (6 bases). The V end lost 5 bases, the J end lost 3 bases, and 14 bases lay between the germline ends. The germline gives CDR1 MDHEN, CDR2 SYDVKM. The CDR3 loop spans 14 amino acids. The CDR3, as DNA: TGTGCCAGCAGTCCATCTACAGGGCTCTACGAGCAGTACGTC. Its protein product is CASSPSTGLYEQYV.

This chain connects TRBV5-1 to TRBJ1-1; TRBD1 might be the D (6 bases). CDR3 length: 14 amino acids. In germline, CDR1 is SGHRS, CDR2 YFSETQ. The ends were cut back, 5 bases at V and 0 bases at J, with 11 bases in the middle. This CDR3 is CASRGQLMNTEAFF. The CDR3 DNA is TGCGCCAGCAGAGGACAGCTCATGAACACTGAAGCTTTCTTT.

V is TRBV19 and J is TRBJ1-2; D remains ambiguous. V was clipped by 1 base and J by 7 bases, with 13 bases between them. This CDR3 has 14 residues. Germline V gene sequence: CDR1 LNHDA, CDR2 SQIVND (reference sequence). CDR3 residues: CASSIAVGAAGYTF. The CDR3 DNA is TGTGCCAGTAGTATAGCTGTCGGAGCGGCTGGCTACACCTTC.

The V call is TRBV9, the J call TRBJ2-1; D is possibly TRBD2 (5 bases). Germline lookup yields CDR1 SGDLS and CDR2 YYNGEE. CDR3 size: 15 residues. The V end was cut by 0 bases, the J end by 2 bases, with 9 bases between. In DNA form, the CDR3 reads TGTGCCAGCAGCGTAGCCGGGGAAACCTACAATGAGCAGTTCTTC. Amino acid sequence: CASSVAGETYNEQFF.

The DNA for the CDR3 is TGCGCCAGCAGCCAGCCGGGACAGGGGGCCAATGAGCAGTTCTTC. Amino acid sequence: CASSQPGQGANEQFF. This rearrangement joins TRBV5-1 to TRBJ2-1; 12 bases match TRBD1. This CDR3 spans 15 amino acids. The germline V gene encodes CDR1 SGHRS and CDR2 YFSETQ. With V trimmed by 4 bases and J by 6 bases, 5 bases remained unmatched.

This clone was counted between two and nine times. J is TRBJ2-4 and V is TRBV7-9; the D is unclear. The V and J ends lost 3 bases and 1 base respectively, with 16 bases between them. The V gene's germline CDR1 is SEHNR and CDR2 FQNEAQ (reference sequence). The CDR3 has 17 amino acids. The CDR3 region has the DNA TGTGCCAGCAGCTTTTTCGCCCGGTCCTCGGCCAAAAACATTCAGTACTTC. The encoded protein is CASSFFARSSAKNIQYF.

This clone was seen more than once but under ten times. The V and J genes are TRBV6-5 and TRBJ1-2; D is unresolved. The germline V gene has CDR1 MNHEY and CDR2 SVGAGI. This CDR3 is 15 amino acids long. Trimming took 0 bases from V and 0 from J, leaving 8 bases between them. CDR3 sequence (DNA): TGTGCCAGCAGTTACTCGGCTTCCGCTAACTATGGCTACACCTTC. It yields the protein CASSYSASANYGYTF.